Below, 5 T cell receptor beta chains from the same sample are listed, as sequenced in a study of cytomegalovirus exposure and HLA in healthy donors. Researchers ran the PCR with 60 Vbeta and 13 Jbeta primers. Method: immunoSEQ multiplex PCR; TCRdb's copy keeps in-frame clones and lacks some. Found here are roughly 88,000 clones, approximately 70% of them singletons; the top ten hold roughly 2.6%. The sample was PBMCs. The receptor source for this set is a man aged 50-60 years in good health and CMV-seronegative.

V and J are TRBV10-3 and TRBJ2-7, with 7 nucleotides matching TRBD1. The germline CDR1 and CDR2 sequences are ENHRY and SYGVKD. With 6 bases clipped from V and 1 base from J, the junction kept 6 bases outside the gene matches. The CDR3 loop spans 14 amino acids. CDR3 DNA: TGTGCCATCAGGGAACAGGGACAGTCCTACGAGCAGTACTTC. It is translated as CAIREQGQSYEQYF.

The V gene is TRBV21-1, the J gene TRBJ1-4; the D call in the table, TRBD1, was not verified against the DNA. TRBV21-1 is a documented pseudogene. CDR3 length equals 16 residues. CDR3 sequence reads: CASSLLRLGPLAELFF. The DNA for the CDR3 is TGTGCCAGCAGCCTGTTACGGCTGGGCCCCCTGGCCGAACTGTTTTTT.

The sample holds one count of this clone. V is TRBV4-2 and J is TRBJ2-5; 10 nucleotides align to TRBD2. V shed 1 base, J shed 5 bases, and the junction held 7 bases outside the gene matches. Germline V gene lookup returns CDR1 LGHNA and CDR2 YNFKEQ. The CDR3 length is 16 residues. This CDR3 is CASSQATSGHLETQYF. The CDR3 DNA sequence: TGTGCCAGCAGCCAAGCGACTAGCGGGCACTTGGAGACCCAGTACTTC.

The chain is built from TRBV29-1 and TRBJ2-2; D is unresolved. V lost 5 bases, J lost 2 bases, and 9 bases lay in between. Per germline, CDR1 SQVTM and CDR2 ANQGSEA. The CDR3 extends over 13 amino acids. CDR3 nucleotide sequence: TGCAGCGTTACGTATACAAACACCGGGGAGCTGTTTTTT. As protein: CSVTYTNTGELFF.

This sequence joins TRBV4-3 and TRBJ2-6, with a weak D call TRBD1 (5 bases). The CDR3 totals 16 residues. V shed 4 bases and J shed 0 bases, with 10 bases lying between them. CDR1 is LGHNA, CDR2 YSLEER, per germline. This CDR3 reads CASSPDQGSGANVLTF. The CDR3 DNA is TGCGCCAGCAGCCCCGATCAGGGCTCTGGGGCCAACGTCCTGACTTTC.